The 13 T cell receptor beta chains reported below all come from one sample, sequenced in a study of regulatory T cells. No antigens are known for them. Primers: 52 TRBV forward and 13 TRBJ reverse. The protocol was immunoSEQ multiplex PCR, while the TCRdb copy is restricted to in-frame clones and leaves out a portion. The sample has some 38,000 clones, about 88% seen once. General observations from the study: Hydrophobic residues at CDR3 positions 6 and 7 were enriched in conventional CD4+ T cells of CD3G-deficient patients.

What was sequenced was conventional CD4+ T cells sorted from blood. These receptors were taken from a person aged 18-30 years with CD3G deficiency.

The chain uses TRBV5-1 and TRBJ2-2; no clear D gene. There are 16 residues in the CDR3. Germline CDR1 is SGHRS and CDR2 is YFSETQ. V lost 8 bases to trimming and J lost 6 bases, with 23 bases between them. The CDR3 nucleotides read TGCGCCAGTTCCTTGGGCGGATCCATCATCCCCGGGGAGCTGTTTTTT. Its protein product is CASSLGGSIIPGELFF.

This chain joins TRBV7-4 and TRBJ1-2; D is possibly TRBD1 (6 bases). Germline CDR1 and CDR2: SGHVT and SQSDAQ. The CDR3 totals 16 residues. Trimming removed 1 base at V and 2 bases at J, with 14 bases between. The CDR3 spells CASSLEGGRGNYGYTF. The CDR3 region has the DNA TGTGCCAGCAGCTTAGAAGGGGGGCGCGGAAACTATGGCTACACCTTC.

This chain uses TRBV28 with TRBJ2-3, with D possibly TRBD2 on 5 matching bases. Trimming removed 6 bases from V and 6 bases from J, with 19 bases in between. This CDR3 comprises 15 residues. Germline lookup yields CDR1 MDHEN and CDR2 SYDVKM. Here the CDR3 reads CASSIRDGVRDTQYF. The CDR3 DNA sequence: TGTGCCAGCAGCATCCGAGACGGGGTGAGGGATACGCAGTATTTT.

The chain links TRBV5-1 to TRBJ1-1, with 7 bases that match TRBD1. CDR1 is SGHRS, CDR2 YFSETQ, per germline. The V segment lost 4 bases and the J segment 1 base; nucleotides outside the gene matches: 1. This CDR3 has 13 amino acids. As DNA, the CDR3 is TGCGCCAGCAGCCGGGACAGGAACACTGAAGCTTTCTTT. It encodes CASSRDRNTEAFF.

V is TRBV12-5 and J is TRBJ1-5; TRBD1 matches 7 bases. Germline CDR1 is LGHNT and CDR2 is FRNRAP. There are 15 residues in the CDR3. V dropped 3 bases and J dropped 1; count of bases not matched to a gene: 3. The CDR3 spells CASGFQGGSNQPQHF. CDR3 DNA: TGTGCTAGTGGTTTCCAGGGGGGGAGCAATCAGCCCCAGCATTTT.

This chain links TRBV6-5 with TRBJ2-1; 7 bases map to TRBD2. There are 15 residues in the CDR3. V shed 6 bases, J shed 3 bases, and the junction held 8 bases outside the gene matches. Germline assignment: CDR1 MNHEY and CDR2 SVGAGI. The CDR3: CASRPLGGVYNEQFF. The CDR3, as DNA: TGTGCCAGCAGACCTTTGGGGGGGGTCTACAATGAGCAGTTCTTC.

The chain uses TRBV7-6 and TRBJ2-5, with a weak D call TRBD1 (5 bases). Germline V CDR1 and CDR2: SGHVS, FNYEAQ. The CDR3 totals 13 residues. The V gene lost 8 bases and the J gene lost 4 bases, with 14 bases spanning the gap. The CDR3 DNA is TGTGCCAGCTCCATACAGGCTAGAGAGACCCAGTACTTC. It yields the protein CASSIQARETQYF.

This clone was counted only a few times. CDR3 sequence reads: CASSKRYREDTIYF. The CDR3 DNA follows: TGTGCCAGCAGCAAAAGGTACAGGGAGGACACCATATATTTT. The V gene is TRBV21-1, the J gene TRBJ1-3. TRBV21-1 is annotated as a pseudogene. The CDR3 extends over 14 amino acids.

The rearrangement links TRBV18 to TRBJ1-5; weak D call: TRBD1 (5 bases). Trimming removed 8 bases from V and 6 bases from J, with 11 bases in between. This CDR3 region has 12 residues. Germline V gene lookup returns CDR1 KGHSH and CDR2 LQKENI. The DNA for the CDR3 is TGTGCCAGCACCTCAGGGCTTCAGCCCCAGCATTTT. This sequence encodes CASTSGLQPQHF. The whole variable domain, filled in from reference TRBV18 and TRBJ1-5, reads NAGVMQNPRHLVRRRGQEARLRCSPMKGHSHVYWYRQLPEEGLKFMVYLQKENIIDESGMPKERFSAEFPKEGPSILRIQQVVRGDSAAYFCASTSGLQPQHFGDGTRLSIL.

The gene calls are TRBV7-9 and TRBJ2-5; no definite D call. CDR3 size: 12 residues. V gave up 2 bases and J gave up 5 bases, with 6 bases separating them. Germline loops: CDR1 SEHNR, CDR2 FQNEAQ (reference sequence). CDR3 in amino acids: CASSLQAETQYF. For the CDR3, the DNA is TGTGCCAGCAGCTTACAAGCTGAGACCCAGTACTTC.

This chain links TRBV28 with TRBJ1-1, with D uncertain. Germline assignment: CDR1 MDHEN and CDR2 SYDVKM. V was trimmed by 8 bases and J by 2 bases, leaving 9 bases between them. This CDR3 is 12 amino acids long. The CDR3 protein is CASSSVNTEAFF. CDR3 nucleotides: TGTGCCAGCTCCTCGGTCAACACTGAAGCTTTCTTT.

The V call is TRBV5-1, the J call TRBJ1-6; TRBD1 matches at 7 bases. Trimming at V came to 4 bases and at J to 3 bases, leaving 10 bases not matched to a gene. The CDR3 has 17 amino acids. Germline CDR1 reads SGHRS; CDR2 reads YFSETQ. For the CDR3, the DNA is TGCGCCAGCAGCCCCAACAGGGGCACCCACTATAATTCACCCCTCCACTTT. This translates into CASSPNRGTHYNSPLHF.

V is TRBV7-9 and J is TRBJ2-5; a weak D match, TRBD2 (7 bases). The ends were cut back, 2 bases at V and 1 base at J, with 11 bases in the middle. The CDR3 totals 15 residues. From germline, CDR1 is SEHNR and CDR2 FQNEAQ (reference sequence). The CDR3 is CASSLWGGTQETQYF. CDR3 in DNA: TGTGCCAGCAGCTTATGGGGGGGCACCCAAGAGACCCAGTACTTC.